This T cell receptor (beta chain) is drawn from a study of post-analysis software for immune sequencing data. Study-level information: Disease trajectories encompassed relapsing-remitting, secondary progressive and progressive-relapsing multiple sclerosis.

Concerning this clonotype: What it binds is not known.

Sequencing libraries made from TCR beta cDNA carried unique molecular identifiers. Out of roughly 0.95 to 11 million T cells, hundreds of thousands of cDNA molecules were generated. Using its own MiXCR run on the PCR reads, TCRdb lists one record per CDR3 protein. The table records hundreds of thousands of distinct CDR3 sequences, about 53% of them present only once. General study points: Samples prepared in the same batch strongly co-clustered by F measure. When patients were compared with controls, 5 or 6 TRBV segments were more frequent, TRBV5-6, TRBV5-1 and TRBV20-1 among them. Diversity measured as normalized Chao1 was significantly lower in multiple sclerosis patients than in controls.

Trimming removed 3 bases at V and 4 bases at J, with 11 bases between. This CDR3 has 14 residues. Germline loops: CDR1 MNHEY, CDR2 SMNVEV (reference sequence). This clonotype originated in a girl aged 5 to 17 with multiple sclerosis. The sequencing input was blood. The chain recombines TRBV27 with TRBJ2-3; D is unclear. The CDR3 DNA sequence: TGTGCCAGCAGTTTTACAGTCATCTCAGATACGCAGTATTTT. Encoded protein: CASSFTVISDTQYF.